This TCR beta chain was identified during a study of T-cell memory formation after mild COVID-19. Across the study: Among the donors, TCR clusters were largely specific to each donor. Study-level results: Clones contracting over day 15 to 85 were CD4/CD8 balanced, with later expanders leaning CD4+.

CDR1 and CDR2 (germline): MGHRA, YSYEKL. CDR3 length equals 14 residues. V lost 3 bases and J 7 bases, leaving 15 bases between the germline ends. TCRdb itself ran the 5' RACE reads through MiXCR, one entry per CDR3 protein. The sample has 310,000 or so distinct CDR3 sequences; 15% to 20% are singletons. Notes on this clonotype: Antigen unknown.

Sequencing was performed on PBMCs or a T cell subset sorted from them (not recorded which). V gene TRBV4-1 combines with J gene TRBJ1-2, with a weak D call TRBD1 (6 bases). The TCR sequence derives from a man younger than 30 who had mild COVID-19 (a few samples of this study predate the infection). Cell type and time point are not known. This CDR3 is CASSHPDGGLGYTF. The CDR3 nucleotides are TGCGCCAGCAGCCACCCGGACGGGGGCCTTGGCTACACCTTC.